The 27 T cell receptor beta chains reported below all come from one sample, sequenced in a study of PD-1 blockade in classical Hodgkin lymphoma. Each patient relapsed following autologous stem cell transplantation, and prior brentuximab vedotin exposure differed. Magnetic negative selection was used to purify CD4+ T cells from PBMCs that had been thawed. Here immunoSEQ multiplex PCR was the method, and the copy in TCRdb shows in-frame clones only, minus some. The table records tens of thousands of clones, 60% to 85% of them present only once. This specimen consisted of CD4+ T cells from blood, obtained at baseline. These receptors all stem from a human donor with classical Hodgkin lymphoma.

For this clone: The sample has other DNA sequences that encode this CDR3 too. This chain links TRBV30 with TRBJ1-1, with TRBD1 matching over 7 bases. This CDR3 spans 11 amino acids. V lost 7 bases, J lost 11 bases, and 10 bases stayed unmatched. The V gene's germline CDR1 is GTSNPN and CDR2 SVGIG (reference sequence). CDR3 protein: CAFLRTGEAFF. The CDR3 coding sequence is TGTGCCTTCCTCCGGACAGGTGAGGCTTTCTTT.

The rearrangement uses TRBV6-5 and TRBJ2-6, with D perhaps matching TRBD2 (5 bases). Trimming pared 4 bases from V and 0 bases from J, leaving 7 bases between. The CDR3 contains 15 residues. Looked up from germline, CDR1 is MNHEY and CDR2 is SVGAGI. The CDR3 sequence: CASSSAGSGANVLTF. DNA for the CDR3: TGTGCCAGCAGTTCCGCGGGCTCTGGGGCCAACGTCCTGACTTTC.

The chain combines TRBV6-5 with TRBJ1-1; a possible D gene is TRBD1 (6 bases). Germline V gene data show CDR1 as MNHEY and CDR2 as SVGAGI. V lost 1 base and J 3 bases, leaving 9 bases between the germline ends. The CDR3 runs to 14 residues. The CDR3 region is CASSYLQGDTEAFF. In DNA form, the CDR3 reads TGTGCCAGCAGTTACTTACAGGGTGACACTGAAGCTTTCTTT.

The chain couples TRBV28 to TRBJ1-3; D possibly corresponds to TRBD1 (6 bases). Trimming removed 10 bases from V and 0 bases from J, with 13 bases in between. Germline assignment: CDR1 MDHEN and CDR2 SYDVKM. The CDR3 covers 14 residues. CDR3 coding DNA: TGTGCCAACACGGGGGCGGCCTCTGGAAACACCATATATTTT. Translating gives CANTGAASGNTIYF.

The chain recombines TRBV5-1 with TRBJ2-7; D may correspond to TRBD1 or TRBD2 (5 bases each). The CDR3 has 14 residues. The V end lost 7 bases, the J end lost 5 bases, and 19 bases lay between the germline ends. Per germline, CDR1 SGHRS and CDR2 YFSETQ. The CDR3 loop reads CASPLGDLLNEQYF. DNA for the CDR3: TGCGCCAGCCCCTTGGGGGACCTTCTCAACGAGCAGTACTTC. The whole variable domain, filled in from reference TRBV5-1 and TRBJ2-7, reads KAGVTQTPRYLIKTRGQQVTLSCSPISGHRSVSWYQQTPGQGLQFLFEYFSETQRNKGNFPGRFSGRQFSNSRSEMNVSTLELGDSALYLCASPLGDLLNEQYFGPGTRLTVT.

This clone was seen only a few times. The chain is built from TRBV5-6 and TRBJ2-3, with D unresolved. V was cut by 3 bases and J by 1 base, with 21 bases left in between. The CDR3 length is 18 residues. In germline, CDR1 is SGHDT, CDR2 YYEEEE. The CDR3 nucleotides are TGTGCCAGCAGCTCAGAAACAGAACCTCCTTCACGCACAGATACGCAGTATTTT. It codes for CASSSETEPPSRTDTQYF.

V and J are TRBV9 and TRBJ2-7; possible D gene TRBD1, 5 bases. The CDR3 sequence is 16 residues long. The germline CDR1 and CDR2 sequences are SGDLS and YYNGEE. V lost 0 bases and J 0 bases, leaving 13 bases between the germline ends. The CDR3 DNA follows: TGTGCCAGCAGCGTAGAGCAAGGGGCACGCTCCTACGAGCAGTACTTC. Translating it yields CASSVEQGARSYEQYF.

This chain joins TRBV7-2 and TRBJ2-1; tentative D call: TRBD2 (5 bases). The CDR3 is 13 residues long. The ends were cut back, 2 bases at V and 9 bases at J, with 11 bases in the middle. Germline lookup yields CDR1 SGHTA and CDR2 FQGNSA. In DNA form, the CDR3 reads TGTGCCAGCAGCTTAAATGGGGAGTTTGAGCAGTTCTTC. Encoded protein: CASSLNGEFEQFF.

The CDR3 is CASSVLAGAYNEQFF. As DNA, the CDR3 is TGTGCCAGCAGCGTACTAGCGGGGGCATACAATGAGCAGTTCTTC. The chain couples TRBV7-2 to TRBJ2-1, with TRBD2 identical over 11 bases. The CDR3 has 15 residues. Germline V gene data show CDR1 as SGHTA and CDR2 as FQGNSA. V shed 5 bases and J 4 bases; nucleotides not matched to a gene: 4.

V and J are TRBV6-5 and TRBJ2-1, with D possibly matching TRBD2 (5 bases). Germline V lookup: CDR1 MNHEY, CDR2 SVGAGI. CDR3 length: 16 residues. Trimming cost V 4 bases and J 0 bases, with 13 bases left between them. The CDR3 DNA reads TGTGCCAGCAGTTCCCCAAGGGAGAGCTCCTACAATGAGCAGTTCTTC. Its protein product is CASSSPRESSYNEQFF.

This clone has just one count. This chain connects TRBV18 to TRBJ2-4; 10 bases line up with TRBD2. Germline V lookup: CDR1 KGHSH, CDR2 LQKENI. The CDR3 sequence is 18 residues long. The V and J ends lost 0 bases and 1 base, in that order; junction bases with no gene match: 6. The CDR3 DNA is TGTGCCAGCTCACCACCAGCGGGGGGGCGGTTGGCCAAAAACATTCAGTACTTC. Residues: CASSPPAGGRLAKNIQYF.

This chain uses TRBV19 with TRBJ2-5; 16 nucleotides agree with TRBD2. The length of the CDR3 is 15 residues. V lost 3 bases to trimming and J lost 5 bases; unmatched junction nucleotides: 0. The germline V gene encodes CDR1 LNHDA and CDR2 SQIVND (reference sequence). DNA of the CDR3: TGTGCCAGTAGTATGGGACTAGCGGGGGGGGAGACCCAGTACTTC. It specifies CASSMGLAGGETQYF. Supplemented by reference TRBV19 and TRBJ2-5, the full variable domain reads DGGITQSPKYLFRKEGQNVTLSCEQNLNHDAMYWYRQDPGQGLRLIYYSQIVNDFQKGDIAEGYSVSREKKESFPLTVTSAQKNPTAFYLCASSMGLAGGETQYFGPGTRLLVL.

The rearrangement joins TRBV27 to TRBJ1-5; D remains unclear. CDR3 size: 14 residues. Germline V gives CDR1 MNHEY, CDR2 SMNVEV (reference sequence). The V gene lost 0 bases and the J gene lost 7 bases, with 10 bases spanning the gap. CDR3 DNA: TGTGCCAGCAGTTTATCGTCTAGGGAGCAGCCCCAGCATTTT. Translation: CASSLSSREQPQHF.

The CDR3 DNA sequence: TGTGCCAGCAGCCTTCCGGGGACATGGGGCGAGCAGTACTTC. Amino acids: CASSLPGTWGEQYF. The chain carries TRBV13 and TRBJ2-7; tentative D call: TRBD1 (6 bases). Trimming removed 5 bases from V and 6 bases from J, with 17 bases in between. The CDR3 spans 14 residues. In germline, CDR1 is PRHDT, CDR2 FYEKMQ (reference sequence).

The J gene is TRBJ1-5, the V gene TRBV5-1; D may be TRBD1 (6 bases). Trimming removed 0 bases from V and 16 bases from J, with 17 bases in between. CDR1 is SGHRS, CDR2 YFSETQ, per germline. This CDR3 is built from 13 residues. The CDR3 reads CASSLEPEQGKHF. CDR3 bases: TGCGCCAGCAGCTTGGAACCCGAACAGGGAAAACATTTT.

V gene TRBV5-1 combines with J gene TRBJ2-7; 11 bases map to TRBD2. The germline V gene encodes CDR1 SGHRS and CDR2 YFSETQ. This CDR3 region has 15 residues. Germline trimming cut 2 bases from V and 0 bases from J; bases unmatched to any gene: 1. CDR3 in DNA: TGCGCCAGCAGCTTTAGCGGGGGGGCCTCCTACGAGCAGTACTTC. Protein sequence: CASSFSGGASYEQYF.

The rearrangement uses TRBV7-9 and TRBJ2-3; D gene uncertain. Germline V lookup: CDR1 SEHNR, CDR2 FQNEAQ (reference sequence). The V gene lost 2 bases and the J gene lost 3 bases, with 9 bases spanning the gap. The CDR3 contains 14 residues. CDR3 protein: CASSLSAVTDTQYF. The CDR3 DNA is TGTGCCAGCAGCTTATCTGCTGTGACAGATACGCAGTATTTT.

This chain uses TRBV20-1 with TRBJ2-7, with D uncertain. Germline V CDR1 and CDR2: DFQATT, SNEGSKA (reference sequence). This CDR3 is 11 amino acids long. Trimming removed 6 bases from V and 7 bases from J, with 13 bases in between. The CDR3 here is CSARFWGEQYF. In DNA form, the CDR3 reads TGCAGTGCCAGATTTTGGGGAGAGCAGTACTTC.

The table lists this clone with a few counts. V usage is TRBV2 and J usage is TRBJ2-7; D remains unclear. The germline gives CDR1 SNHLY, CDR2 FYNNEI. The CDR3 runs 13 residues. V was trimmed by 8 bases and J by 2 bases, leaving 13 bases between them. CDR3 amino acids: CASHRSPPYEQYF. The CDR3 nucleotides are TGTGCCAGCCACCGGTCCCCCCCCTACGAGCAGTACTTC.

This clone was detected once. The chain recombines TRBV6-5 with TRBJ1-2, with 9 nucleotides matching TRBD1. Trimming cost V 2 bases and J 6 bases; bases outside gene matches: 4. The germline gives CDR1 MNHEY, CDR2 SVGAGI. The CDR3 has 14 residues. The CDR3 sequence: CASSYLDRGDGYTF. In DNA, the CDR3 is TGTGCCAGCAGTTACCTAGACAGGGGGGATGGCTACACCTTC.

The chain links TRBV5-1 to TRBJ1-1; possibly TRBD1 for D (5 bases). Trimming pared 4 bases from V and 1 base from J, leaving 11 bases between. This CDR3 has 14 residues. Looked up from germline, CDR1 is SGHRS and CDR2 is YFSETQ. The CDR3 sequence: CASSPGTANTEAFF. CDR3 bases: TGCGCCAGCAGCCCCGGGACGGCGAACACTGAAGCTTTCTTT.

This rearrangement joins TRBV5-1 to TRBJ2-1; 10 bases are a match to TRBD1. V lost 4 bases, J lost 6 bases, and 10 bases stayed unmatched. The CDR3 consists of 16 residues. Germline V CDR1 and CDR2: SGHRS, YFSETQ. The chain's CDR3 is CASSLNNRTGGNEQFF. The CDR3 region has the DNA TGCGCCAGCAGCCTTAACAATCGGACAGGGGGCAATGAGCAGTTCTTC. Using reference TRBV5-1 and TRBJ2-1 for the parts outside the CDR3, the full variable domain is KAGVTQTPRYLIKTRGQQVTLSCSPISGHRSVSWYQQTPGQGLQFLFEYFSETQRNKGNFPGRFSGRQFSNSRSEMNVSTLELGDSALYLCASSLNNRTGGNEQFFGPGTRLTVL.

The V and J genes are TRBV4-2 and TRBJ2-3; a possible D gene is TRBD1 (6 bases). This CDR3 has 16 residues. Trimming took off 4 bases at V and 1 base at J, with 15 bases between the two ends. Germline V CDR1 and CDR2: LGHNA, YNFKEQ. CDR3 coding DNA: TGTGCCAGCAGCCGCACAGGGAACTCTCGCACAGATACGCAGTATTTT. Encoded protein: CASSRTGNSRTDTQYF.

The chain carries TRBV30 and TRBJ2-1, with 13 bases that match TRBD2. The CDR3 sequence is 19 residues long. The germline gives CDR1 GTSNPN, CDR2 SVGIG (reference sequence). V lost 2 bases and J lost 0; bases outside the gene matches: 10. CDR3 DNA: TGTGCCTGGAGTCTCCTCCGAACTAGCGGGGGGGCCTCCTACAATGAGCAGTTCTTC. It is translated as CAWSLLRTSGGASYNEQFF.

The chain combines TRBV11-2 with TRBJ2-5; a possible D gene is TRBD1 (5 bases). Germline V gene lookup returns CDR1 SGHAT and CDR2 FQNNGV. The CDR3 sequence is 16 residues long. With 1 base removed from V and 7 bases from J, the gap between germline ends came to 19 bases. The CDR3 loop reads CASSLVVGGAQGTQYF. As DNA, the CDR3 is TGTGCCAGCAGCTTAGTGGTCGGTGGGGCGCAGGGGACCCAGTACTTC.

The chain carries TRBV28 and TRBJ2-3; D not resolved. CDR1 and CDR2 (germline): MDHEN, SYDVKM. Trimming pared 8 bases from V and 6 bases from J, leaving 9 bases between. The CDR3 covers 11 residues. This CDR3 reads CASGSMDTQYF. The CDR3 coding sequence is TGTGCCAGCGGATCCATGGATACGCAGTATTTT. Full variable domain (rest looked up from reference TRBV28 and TRBJ2-3): DVKVTQSSRYLVKRTGEKVFLECVQDMDHENMFWYRQDPGLGLRLIYFSYDVKMKEKGDIPEGYSVSREKKERFSLILESASTNQTSMYLCASGSMDTQYFGPGTRLTVL.

The table lists this clone with a count of one. The chain is built from TRBV28 and TRBJ2-5; TRBD2 agrees at 8 bases. The CDR3 loop spans 15 amino acids. With 8 bases clipped from V and 5 bases from J, the junction kept 13 bases outside the gene matches. From germline, CDR1 is MDHEN and CDR2 SYDVKM. The CDR3 nucleotides are TGTGCCAGCCAAGATCTAGCGGGTTTCGCTGAGACCCAGTACTTC. Translating it yields CASQDLAGFAETQYF.